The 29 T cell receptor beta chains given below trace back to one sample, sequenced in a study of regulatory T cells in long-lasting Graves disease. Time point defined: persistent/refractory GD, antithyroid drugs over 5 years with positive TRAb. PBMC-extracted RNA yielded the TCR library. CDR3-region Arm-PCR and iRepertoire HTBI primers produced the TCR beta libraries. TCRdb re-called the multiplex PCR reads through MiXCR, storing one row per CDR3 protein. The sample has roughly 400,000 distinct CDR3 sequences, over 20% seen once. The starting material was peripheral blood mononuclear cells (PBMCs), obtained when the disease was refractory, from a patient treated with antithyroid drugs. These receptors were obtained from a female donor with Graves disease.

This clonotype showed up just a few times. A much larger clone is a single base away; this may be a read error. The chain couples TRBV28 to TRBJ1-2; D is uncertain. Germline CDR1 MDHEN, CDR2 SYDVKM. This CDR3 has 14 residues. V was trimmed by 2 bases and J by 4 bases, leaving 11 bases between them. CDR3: CASSLLDGVYGYTF. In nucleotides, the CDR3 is TGTGCCAGCAGTTTACTGGACGGGGTCTATGGCTACACCTTC.

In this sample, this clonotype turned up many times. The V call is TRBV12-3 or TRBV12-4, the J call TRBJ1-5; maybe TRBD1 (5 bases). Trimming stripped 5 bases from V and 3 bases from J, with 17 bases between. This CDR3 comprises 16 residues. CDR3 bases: TGTGCCAGCAGTCCTCTAGGCGGGGGAAACAATCAGCCCCAGCATTTT. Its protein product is CASSPLGGGNNQPQHF.

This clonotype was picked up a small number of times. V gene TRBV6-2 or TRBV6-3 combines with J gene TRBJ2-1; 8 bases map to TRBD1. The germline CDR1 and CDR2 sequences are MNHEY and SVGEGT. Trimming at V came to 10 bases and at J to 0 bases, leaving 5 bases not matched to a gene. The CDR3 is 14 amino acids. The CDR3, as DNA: TGTGCCACCGGACAGGGTCACTCCTACAATGAGCAGTTCTTC. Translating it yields CATGQGHSYNEQFF.

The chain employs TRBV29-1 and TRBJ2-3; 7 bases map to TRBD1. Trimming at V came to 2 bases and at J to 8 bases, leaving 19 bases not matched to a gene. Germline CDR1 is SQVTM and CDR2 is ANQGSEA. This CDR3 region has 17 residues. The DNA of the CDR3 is TGCAGCGTTGAACCCCTCCCGACAGGGTTCGGGCGTGCTACGCAGTATTTT. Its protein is CSVEPLPTGFGRATQYF.

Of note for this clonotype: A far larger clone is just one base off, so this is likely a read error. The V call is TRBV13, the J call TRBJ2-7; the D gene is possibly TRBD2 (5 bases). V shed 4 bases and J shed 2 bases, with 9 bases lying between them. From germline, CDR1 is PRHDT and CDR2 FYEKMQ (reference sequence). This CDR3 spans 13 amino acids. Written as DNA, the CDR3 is TGTGCCAGCAGCTACAGCGGTCCCTACGAGCAGTACTTC. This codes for CASSYSGPYEQYF.

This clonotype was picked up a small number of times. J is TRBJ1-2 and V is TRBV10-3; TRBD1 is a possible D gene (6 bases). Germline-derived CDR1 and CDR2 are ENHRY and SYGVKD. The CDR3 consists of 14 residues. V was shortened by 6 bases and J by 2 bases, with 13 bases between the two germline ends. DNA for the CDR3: TGTGCCATCAGGGAACAGGGATCCAACTATGGCTACACCTTC. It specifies CAIREQGSNYGYTF.

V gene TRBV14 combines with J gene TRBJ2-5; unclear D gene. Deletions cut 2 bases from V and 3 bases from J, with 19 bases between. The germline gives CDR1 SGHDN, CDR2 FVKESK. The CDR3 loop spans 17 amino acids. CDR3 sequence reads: CASSQQLGTHKKETQYF. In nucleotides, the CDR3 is TGTGCCAGCAGCCAACAACTCGGAACCCACAAGAAAGAGACCCAGTACTTC.

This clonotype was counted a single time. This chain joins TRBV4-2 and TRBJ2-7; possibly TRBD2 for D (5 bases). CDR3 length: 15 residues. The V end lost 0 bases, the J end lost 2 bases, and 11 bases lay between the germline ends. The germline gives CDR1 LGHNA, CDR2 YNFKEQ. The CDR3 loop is CASSQEVLGPYEQYF. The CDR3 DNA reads TGTGCCAGCAGCCAAGAGGTACTAGGCCCCTACGAGCAGTACTTC.

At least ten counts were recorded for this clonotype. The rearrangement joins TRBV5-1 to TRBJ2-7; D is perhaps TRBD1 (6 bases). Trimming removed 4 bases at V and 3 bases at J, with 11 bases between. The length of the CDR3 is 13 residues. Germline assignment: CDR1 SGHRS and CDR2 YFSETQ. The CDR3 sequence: CASSEDRLYEQYF. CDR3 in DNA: TGCGCCAGCAGCGAGGACAGACTCTACGAGCAGTACTTC.

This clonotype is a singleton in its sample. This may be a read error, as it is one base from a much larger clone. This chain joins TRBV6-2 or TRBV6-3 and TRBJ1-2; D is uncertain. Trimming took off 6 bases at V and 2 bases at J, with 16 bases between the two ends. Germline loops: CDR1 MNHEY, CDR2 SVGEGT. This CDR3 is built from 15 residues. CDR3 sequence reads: CASSPARWGNYGYTF. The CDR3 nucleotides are TGTGCCAGCAGCCCCGCGAGGTGGGGAAACTATGGCTACACCTTC.

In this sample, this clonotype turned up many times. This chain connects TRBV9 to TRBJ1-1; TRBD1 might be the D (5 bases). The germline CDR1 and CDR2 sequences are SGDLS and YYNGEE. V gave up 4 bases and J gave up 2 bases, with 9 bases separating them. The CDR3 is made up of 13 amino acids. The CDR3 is CASSQTANTEAFF. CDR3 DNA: TGTGCCAGCAGCCAGACAGCAAACACTGAAGCTTTCTTT.

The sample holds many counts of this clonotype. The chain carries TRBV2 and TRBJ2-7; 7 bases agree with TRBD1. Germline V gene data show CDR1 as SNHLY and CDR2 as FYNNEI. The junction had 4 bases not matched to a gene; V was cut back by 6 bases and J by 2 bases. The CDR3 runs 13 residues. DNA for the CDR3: TGTGCCAGCAGGGAGACAGGGCCCTACGAGCAGTACTTC. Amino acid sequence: CASRETGPYEQYF. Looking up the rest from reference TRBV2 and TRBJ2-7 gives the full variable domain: EPEVTQTPSHQVTQMGQEVILRCVPISNHLYFYWYRQILGQKVEFLVSFYNNEISEKSEIFDDQFSVERPDGSNFTLKIRSTKLEDSAMYFCASRETGPYEQYFGPGTRLTVT.

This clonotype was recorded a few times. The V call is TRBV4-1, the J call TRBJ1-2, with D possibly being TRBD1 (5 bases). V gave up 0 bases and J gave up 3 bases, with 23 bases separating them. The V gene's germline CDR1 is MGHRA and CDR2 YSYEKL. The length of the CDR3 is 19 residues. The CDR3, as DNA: TGCGCCAGCAGCCAAGATCGGGGGGTCGGACGAGGAGCTGACTATGGCTACACCTTC. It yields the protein CASSQDRGVGRGADYGYTF.

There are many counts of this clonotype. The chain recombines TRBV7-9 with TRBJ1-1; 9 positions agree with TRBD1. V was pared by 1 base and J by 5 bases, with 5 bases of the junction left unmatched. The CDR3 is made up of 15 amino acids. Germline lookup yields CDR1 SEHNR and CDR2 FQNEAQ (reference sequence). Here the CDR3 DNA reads TGTGCCAGCAGCTTAGGAGGACAGGGGCAGACTGAAGCTTTCTTT. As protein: CASSLGGQGQTEAFF.

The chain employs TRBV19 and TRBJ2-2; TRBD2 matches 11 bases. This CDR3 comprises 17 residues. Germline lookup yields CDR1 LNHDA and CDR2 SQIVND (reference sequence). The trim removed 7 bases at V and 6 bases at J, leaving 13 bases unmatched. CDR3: CASTPAGLAGGSGELFF. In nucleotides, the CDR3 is TGTGCCAGTACCCCTGCCGGGCTAGCGGGAGGCTCCGGGGAGCTGTTTTTT. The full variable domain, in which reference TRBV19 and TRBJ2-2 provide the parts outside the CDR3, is DGGITQSPKYLFRKEGQNVTLSCEQNLNHDAMYWYRQDPGQGLRLIYYSQIVNDFQKGDIAEGYSVSREKKESFPLTVTSAQKNPTAFYLCASTPAGLAGGSGELFFGEGSRLTVL.

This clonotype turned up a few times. This CDR3 is CASSPADRGETNEKLFF. The CDR3 nucleotides are TGTGCCAGCAGCCCCGCCGACAGGGGAGAAACTAATGAAAAACTGTTTTTT. This chain joins TRBV6-2 or TRBV6-3 and TRBJ1-4, with 8 bases aligning to TRBD1. In germline, CDR1 is MNHEY, CDR2 SVGEGT. The CDR3 length is 17 residues. The V gene end was trimmed by 6 bases and the J gene end by 1 base; junction bases not matched to a gene: 10.

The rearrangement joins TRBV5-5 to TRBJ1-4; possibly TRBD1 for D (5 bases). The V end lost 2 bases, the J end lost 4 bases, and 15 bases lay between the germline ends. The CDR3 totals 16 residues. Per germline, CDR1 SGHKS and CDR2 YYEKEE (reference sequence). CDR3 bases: TGTGCCAGCAGCTTCGACGGGGGAGCGGGTAATGAAAAACTGTTTTTT. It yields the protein CASSFDGGAGNEKLFF.

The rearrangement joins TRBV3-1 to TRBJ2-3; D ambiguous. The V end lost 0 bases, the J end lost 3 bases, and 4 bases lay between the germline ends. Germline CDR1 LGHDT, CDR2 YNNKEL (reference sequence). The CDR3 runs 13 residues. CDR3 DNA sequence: TGTGCCAGCAGCCAAGATCAAACAGATACGCAGTATTTT. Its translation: CASSQDQTDTQYF.

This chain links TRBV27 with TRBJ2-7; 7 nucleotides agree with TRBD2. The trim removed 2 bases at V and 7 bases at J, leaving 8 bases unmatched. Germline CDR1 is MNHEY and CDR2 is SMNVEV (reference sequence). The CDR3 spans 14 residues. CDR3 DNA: TGTGCCAGCAGTTTAGGTAGTAGCGGGCCTGAGCAGTACTTC. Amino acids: CASSLGSSGPEQYF.

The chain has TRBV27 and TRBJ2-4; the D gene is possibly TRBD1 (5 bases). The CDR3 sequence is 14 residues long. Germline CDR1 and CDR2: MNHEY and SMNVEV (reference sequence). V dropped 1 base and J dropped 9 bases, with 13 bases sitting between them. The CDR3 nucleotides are TGTGCCAGCAGTTTATTTGGACCCCAGGGCATTCAGTACTTC. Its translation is CASSLFGPQGIQYF.

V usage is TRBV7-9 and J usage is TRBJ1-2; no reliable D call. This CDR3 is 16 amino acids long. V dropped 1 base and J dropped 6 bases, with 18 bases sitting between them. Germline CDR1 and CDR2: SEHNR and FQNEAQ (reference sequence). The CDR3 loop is CASSLVGSSSRDGYTF. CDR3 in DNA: TGTGCCAGCAGCTTAGTTGGTTCGAGCTCAAGAGATGGCTACACCTTC. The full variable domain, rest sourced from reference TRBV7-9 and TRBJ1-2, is DTGVSQNPRHKITKRGQNVTFRCDPISEHNRLYWYRQTLGQGPEFLTYFQNEAQLEKSRLLSDRFSAERPKGSFSTLEIQRTEQGDSAMYLCASSLVGSSSRDGYTFGSGTRLTVV.

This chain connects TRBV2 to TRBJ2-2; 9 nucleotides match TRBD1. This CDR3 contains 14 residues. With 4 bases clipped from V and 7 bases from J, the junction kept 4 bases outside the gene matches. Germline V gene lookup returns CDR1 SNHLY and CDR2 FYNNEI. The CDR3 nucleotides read TGTGCCAGCAGTGGGGGGACAGGGCACGGGGAGCTGTTTTTT. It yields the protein CASSGGTGHGELFF. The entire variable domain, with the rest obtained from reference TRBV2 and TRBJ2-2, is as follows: EPEVTQTPSHQVTQMGQEVILRCVPISNHLYFYWYRQILGQKVEFLVSFYNNEISEKSEIFDDQFSVERPDGSNFTLKIRSTKLEDSAMYFCASSGGTGHGELFFGEGSRLTVL.

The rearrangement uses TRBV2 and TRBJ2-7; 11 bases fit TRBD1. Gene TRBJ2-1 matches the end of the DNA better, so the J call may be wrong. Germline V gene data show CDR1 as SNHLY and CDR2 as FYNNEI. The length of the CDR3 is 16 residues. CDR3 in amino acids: CASRDRGQGSYNEQFF. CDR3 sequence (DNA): TGTGCCAGCAGGGACAGGGGGCAGGGCTCCTACAATGAGCAGTTCTTC.

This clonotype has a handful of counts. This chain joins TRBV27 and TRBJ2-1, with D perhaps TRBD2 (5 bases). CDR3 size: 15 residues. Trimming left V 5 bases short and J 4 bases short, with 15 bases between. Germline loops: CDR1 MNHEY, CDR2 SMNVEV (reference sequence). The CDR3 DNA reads TGTGCCAGCAGTCATAACAGCGGAACTTACAATGAGCAGTTCTTC. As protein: CASSHNSGTYNEQFF.

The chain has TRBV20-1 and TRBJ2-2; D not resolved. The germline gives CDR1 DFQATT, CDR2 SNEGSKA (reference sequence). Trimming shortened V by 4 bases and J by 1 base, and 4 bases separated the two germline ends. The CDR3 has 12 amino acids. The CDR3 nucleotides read TGCAGTGCTATCAAGAACACCGGGGAGCTGTTTTTT. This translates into CSAIKNTGELFF.

Here the CDR3 reads CASSFEPPGAEAFF. Here the CDR3 DNA reads TGCGCCAGCAGCTTCGAGCCCCCGGGGGCTGAAGCTTTCTTT. The chain carries TRBV5-1 and TRBJ1-1; tentatively, D is TRBD1 (5 bases). Trimming removed 2 bases from V and 6 bases from J, with 14 bases in between. There are 14 residues in the CDR3. From germline, CDR1 is SGHRS and CDR2 YFSETQ.

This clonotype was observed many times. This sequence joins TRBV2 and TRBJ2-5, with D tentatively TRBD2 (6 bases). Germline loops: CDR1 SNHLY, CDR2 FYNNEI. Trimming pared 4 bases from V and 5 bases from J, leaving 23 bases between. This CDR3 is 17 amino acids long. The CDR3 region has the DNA TGTGCCAGCAGTGTATCGATGCAGGGCGGGGCAAAGGAGACCCAGTACTTC. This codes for CASSVSMQGGAKETQYF. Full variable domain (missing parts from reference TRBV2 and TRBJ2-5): EPEVTQTPSHQVTQMGQEVILRCVPISNHLYFYWYRQILGQKVEFLVSFYNNEISEKSEIFDDQFSVERPDGSNFTLKIRSTKLEDSAMYFCASSVSMQGGAKETQYFGPGTRLLVL.

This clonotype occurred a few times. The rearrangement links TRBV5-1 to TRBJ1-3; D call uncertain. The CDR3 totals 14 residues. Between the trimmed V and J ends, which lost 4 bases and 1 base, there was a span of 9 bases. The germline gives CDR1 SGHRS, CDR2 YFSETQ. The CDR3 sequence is CASSPEGSGNTIYF. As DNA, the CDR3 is TGCGCCAGCAGCCCGGAAGGGTCTGGAAACACCATATATTTT.

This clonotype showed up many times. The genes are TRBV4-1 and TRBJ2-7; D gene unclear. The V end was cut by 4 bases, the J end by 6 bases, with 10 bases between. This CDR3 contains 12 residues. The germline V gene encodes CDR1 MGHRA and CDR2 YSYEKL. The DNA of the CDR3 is TGCGCCAGCAGCCCGGTCGGCGCCGAGCAGTACTTC. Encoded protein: CASSPVGAEQYF.